Sequencing of this TCR beta chain was carried out in a study of OX40 agonist ivuxolimab in advanced cancers. Study in general: At 0.01 to 10 mg/kg, ivuxolimab was administered intravenously to patients every 2 weeks. General study findings and limits: At doses 0.1 to 3.0 mg/kg, CD4+ and CD8+ clones expanded.

Of note for this clone: What it recognizes is unknown. Other DNA sequences of this sample code for an identical CDR3.

CDR1 is MNHNY, CDR2 SVGAGI, per germline (reference sequence). This CDR3 contains 15 residues. The V gene end was trimmed by 4 bases and the J gene end by 0 bases; junction bases not matched to a gene: 5. TCRdb's copy holds only in-frame clones and misses some; the assay was immunoSEQ multiplex PCR. The table has about 47,000 clones, around nine tenths seen once. The gene calls are TRBV6-6 and TRBJ1-1; 7 bases map to TRBD1. The specimen comprised CD4+ or CD8+ T cells sorted from blood, sampled in a trial of the OX40 agonist ivuxolimab. The receptor's source is an adult with an advanced solid tumor such as melanoma, head and neck, liver or kidney cancer. This CDR3 reads CASSLDRLMNTEAFF. The CDR3 DNA reads as TGTGCCAGCAGTTTGGACAGGCTCATGAACACTGAAGCTTTCTTT.